A single sample is the source of the 28 T cell receptor beta chains below, sequenced in a study of T cells in Graves' hyperthyroidism and ophthalmopathy. There were TCR beta CDR3 regions amplified from RNA transcripts. HTBI primers were the set used in a first-round RT-PCR of the TCR CDR3. TCRdb ran MiXCR on the multiplex PCR reads and lists one entry per CDR3 protein. The table records hundreds of thousands of distinct CDR3 sequences, about 15% of them present only once. The sequencing input was blood. The receptor set was obtained from a man between 18 and 29 years old with Graves' ophthalmopathy.

This clonotype was recorded a few times. This chain connects TRBV4-1 to TRBJ1-4; TRBD1 matches 8 bases. The CDR3 sequence is 16 residues long. V was clipped by 3 bases and J by 6 bases; unmatched bases: 9. CDR1 and CDR2 (germline): MGHRA, YSYEKL. The CDR3 loop is CASSHPWTGPDEKLFF. The CDR3 DNA sequence: TGCGCCAGCAGCCACCCATGGACAGGGCCGGATGAAAAACTGTTTTTT.

There are many counts of this clonotype. V is TRBV3-1 and J is TRBJ2-1; the D is unclear. V lost 0 bases to trimming and J lost 3 bases, with 9 bases between them. The length of the CDR3 is 15 residues. Germline-derived CDR1 and CDR2 are LGHDT and YNNKEL (reference sequence). Here the CDR3 reads CASSQDHPSYNEQFF. Written as DNA, the CDR3 is TGTGCCAGCAGCCAAGACCACCCCAGCTACAATGAGCAGTTCTTC.

This clonotype was recorded many times. The chain couples TRBV7-9 to TRBJ1-3; 10 bases fit TRBD1. The CDR3 has 14 amino acids. Trimming took 7 bases from V and 3 from J; bases not matched to a gene: 3. Germline V gene data show CDR1 as SEHNR and CDR2 as FQNEAQ (reference sequence). CDR3 nucleotides: TGTGCCAGCATCCGGGACAGGGGTGGAAACACCATATATTTT. Its protein is CASIRDRGGNTIYF.

This clonotype was observed at least ten times. The chain recombines TRBV7-2 with TRBJ1-2; 7 bases are a match to TRBD1. Germline-derived CDR1 and CDR2 are SGHTA and FQGNSA. Trimming at V came to 5 bases and at J to 3 bases, leaving 6 bases not matched to a gene. This CDR3 comprises 14 residues. CDR3 in amino acids: CASSLGQAYYGYTF. In nucleotides, the CDR3 is TGTGCCAGCAGCCTCGGACAGGCCTACTATGGCTACACCTTC.

This clonotype has at least ten counts. The V call is TRBV6-1, the J call TRBJ2-2; D not certain. The CDR3 has 15 amino acids. The V and J ends lost 5 bases and 4 bases respectively, with 14 bases between them. Germline assignment: CDR1 MNHNS and CDR2 SASEGT. The CDR3 protein is CASSYGGHGTGELFF. The CDR3 DNA reads TGTGCCAGCAGTTATGGTGGGCACGGCACCGGGGAGCTGTTTTTT.

This clonotype was picked up many times. The J gene is TRBJ1-1, the V gene TRBV7-2; D remains unclear. CDR3 size: 15 residues. V lost 2 bases and J 2 bases, leaving 12 bases between the germline ends. Germline lookup yields CDR1 SGHTA and CDR2 FQGNSA. In nucleotides, the CDR3 is TGTGCCAGCAGCTTAAACGCGGGCGAAAACACTGAAGCTTTCTTT. Amino acids: CASSLNAGENTEAFF.

This chain connects TRBV12-5 to TRBJ2-7, with D maybe TRBD2 (6 bases). Germline CDR1 reads LGHNT; CDR2 reads FRNRAP. The CDR3 consists of 17 residues. V lost 0 bases to trimming and J lost 4 bases, with 19 bases between them. The CDR3 coding sequence is TGTGCTAGTGGTTTGGTGGCGGGAAGGGCCAAGAATTACGAGCAGTACTTC. Translation: CASGLVAGRAKNYEQYF.

Comment on this clonotype: One base away lies a much larger clone, so this may be a sequencing read error. The chain is built from TRBV6-1 and TRBJ2-5; D possibly matches TRBD1 or TRBD2 (5 bases each). V was shortened by 6 bases and J by 9 bases, with 20 bases between the two germline ends. Germline V gives CDR1 MNHNS, CDR2 SASEGT. This CDR3 spans 14 amino acids. CDR3 nucleotide sequence: TGTGCCAGCAGGGGGACCCCAGGGTTGGAGGCCCAGTACTTC. Translated: CASRGTPGLEAQYF.

This clonotype has a count of ten or more. The V gene is TRBV20-1, the J gene TRBJ2-7; TRBD1 or TRBD2 may be the D gene (5 bases each). Between the trimmed V and J ends, which lost 3 bases and 6 bases, there was a span of 18 bases. The CDR3 has 14 residues. Germline assignment: CDR1 DFQATT and CDR2 SNEGSKA (reference sequence). In DNA, the CDR3 is TGCAGTGCTAGTCATCCAGGACGAGGGGCCGAGCAGTACTTC. Translated, it gives CSASHPGRGAEQYF.

The chain couples TRBV7-6 to TRBJ2-1; D may be TRBD2 (5 bases). The CDR3 has 13 residues. Germline V gene data show CDR1 as SGHVS and CDR2 as FNYEAQ. Trimming cost V 1 base and J 9 bases, with 10 bases left between them. The DNA for the CDR3 is TGTGCCAGCAGCTTAGGATCACTAGGTGAGCAGTTCTTC. It codes for CASSLGSLGEQFF.

J is TRBJ2-1 and V is TRBV19; 9 nucleotides agree with TRBD1. The CDR3 is 15 amino acids. Germline CDR1 LNHDA, CDR2 SQIVND (reference sequence). V shed 7 bases and J 6 bases; nucleotides not matched to a gene: 10. This chain's CDR3 is CASTQQGASLNEQFF. For the CDR3, the DNA is TGTGCCAGTACCCAACAGGGGGCGAGCCTCAATGAGCAGTTCTTC.

This clonotype came up many times. The rearrangement uses TRBV7-9 and TRBJ2-1, with D tentatively TRBD2 (6 bases). Trimming took 4 bases from V and 6 from J, leaving 16 bases between them. From germline, CDR1 is SEHNR and CDR2 FQNEAQ (reference sequence). The CDR3 consists of 15 residues. This chain's CDR3 is CASSWREGLLNEQFF. The CDR3 nucleotides are TGTGCCAGCAGCTGGCGGGAAGGACTCCTCAATGAGCAGTTCTTC. Drawing the rest from reference TRBV7-9 and TRBJ2-1, the complete variable domain is DTGVSQNPRHKITKRGQNVTFRCDPISEHNRLYWYRQTLGQGPEFLTYFQNEAQLEKSRLLSDRFSAERPKGSFSTLEIQRTEQGDSAMYLCASSWREGLLNEQFFGPGTRLTVL.

This clonotype occurred once. The V and J genes are TRBV24-1 and TRBJ2-2; TRBD2 agrees at 8 bases. Trimming took 0 bases from V and 4 from J; bases not matched to a gene: 9. This CDR3 contains 18 residues. Germline values: CDR1 KGHDR, CDR2 SFDVKD. CDR3 nucleotides: TGTGCCACCAGTGATTTGAACCCCCCGGGAGGGCTCACCGGGGAGCTGTTTTTT. This translates into CATSDLNPPGGLTGELFF.

In its sample, this clonotype was seen a few times. DNA for the CDR3: TGTGCCAGCAGCTTAAGGGGGCGACGTGAAAAACTGTTTTTT. Its translation: CASSLRGRREKLFF. The J gene is TRBJ1-4, the V gene TRBV13; 7 positions agree with TRBD1. This CDR3 has 14 residues. Germline values: CDR1 PRHDT, CDR2 FYEKMQ (reference sequence). J was trimmed by 7 bases and V by 2 bases; bases with no gene match: 4.

This clonotype has ten or more counts. The V and J genes are TRBV20-1 and TRBJ2-3; D possibly matches TRBD1 or TRBD2 (5 bases each). This CDR3 has 13 amino acids. Germline CDR1 reads DFQATT; CDR2 reads SNEGSKA (reference sequence). The ends were cut back, 4 bases at V and 3 bases at J, with 11 bases in the middle. The CDR3 protein is CSATAWGTDTQYF. CDR3 DNA sequence: TGCAGTGCTACCGCTTGGGGGACAGATACGCAGTATTTT.

This clonotype was seen only a few times. J is TRBJ1-5 and V is TRBV12-3 or TRBV12-4, with 7 nucleotides matching TRBD1. J was trimmed by 6 bases and V by 5 bases; bases with no gene match: 4. This CDR3 is 13 amino acids long. This CDR3 is CASSPTGLQPQHF. The DNA for the CDR3 is TGTGCCAGCAGTCCGACAGGGCTTCAGCCCCAGCATTTT.

This clonotype occurred many times. An end of the junction does not agree with germline; a read error may underlie this. This rearrangement joins TRBV7-8 to TRBJ2-5; weak D call: TRBD1 (5 bases). The CDR3 consists of 14 residues. The germline V gene has CDR1 SGHVS and CDR2 FQNEAQ. The CDR3 DNA reads as TGTGCCAGCAACTTACCCCTGCACAGGGAGACCCAGTACTTC. Translating gives CASNLPLHRETQYF.

This clonotype was observed many times. The chain couples TRBV19 to TRBJ1-5; tentatively, D is TRBD1 (6 bases). CDR3 length equals 15 residues. Trimming stripped 8 bases from V and 2 bases from J, with 16 bases between. Germline assignment: CDR1 LNHDA and CDR2 SQIVND (reference sequence). CDR3 bases: TGTGCCAGTGAACCTACGGGACACCGCAATCAGCCCCAGCATTTT. Its protein product is CASEPTGHRNQPQHF.

This clonotype was seen at least ten times. The rearrangement links TRBV7-9 to TRBJ2-5; TRBD2 matches at 11 bases. In germline, CDR1 is SEHNR, CDR2 FQNEAQ (reference sequence). There are 18 residues in the CDR3. The V and J ends lost 5 bases and 1 base, in that order; junction bases with no gene match: 12. The CDR3 here is CASSPFGGTSGIQETQYF. The CDR3 DNA follows: TGTGCCAGCAGCCCCTTTGGGGGGACTAGCGGAATCCAAGAGACCCAGTACTTC.

This clonotype was observed many times. The gene calls are TRBV5-1 and TRBJ2-1, with D perhaps TRBD2 (7 bases). Germline CDR1 and CDR2: SGHRS and YFSETQ. Trimming left V 7 bases short and J 1 base short, with 27 bases between. This CDR3 is 19 amino acids long. CDR3 amino acids: CASDPGRGAWSRSYNEQFF. DNA of the CDR3: TGCGCCAGCGACCCAGGACGGGGGGCGTGGAGCCGGTCCTACAATGAGCAGTTCTTC.

This chain links TRBV19 with TRBJ1-3; unclear D gene. In germline, CDR1 is LNHDA, CDR2 SQIVND (reference sequence). The ends were cut back, 2 bases at V and 2 bases at J, with 7 bases in the middle. This CDR3 is built from 14 residues. The CDR3 loop is CASSIMGPGNTIYF. Written as DNA, the CDR3 is TGTGCCAGTAGTATAATGGGCCCTGGAAACACCATATATTTT.

This clonotype has only a few counts. V and J are TRBV11-2 and TRBJ2-1; D not resolved. Germline V gene lookup returns CDR1 SGHAT and CDR2 FQNNGV. V lost 7 bases and J lost 8, with 21 bases in between. The CDR3 contains 15 residues. The CDR3, as DNA: TGTGCCAGCAACCCGCCCGGCTCCAATAGCCATGAGCAGTTCTTC. This codes for CASNPPGSNSHEQFF.

Only a few counts were recorded for this clonotype. The rearrangement joins TRBV7-2 to TRBJ1-4; D uncertain. Germline V gives CDR1 SGHTA, CDR2 FQGNSA. Trimming removed 3 bases at V and 0 bases at J, with 11 bases between. The CDR3 loop spans 16 amino acids. CDR3 residues: CASSLWAQATNEKLFF. CDR3 nucleotides: TGTGCCAGCAGCTTGTGGGCCCAGGCAACTAATGAAAAACTGTTTTTT.

The chain recombines TRBV20-1 with TRBJ2-7, with 9 bases aligning to TRBD2. V lost 0 bases, J lost 4 bases, and 4 bases stayed unmatched. The germline CDR1 and CDR2 sequences are DFQATT and SNEGSKA (reference sequence). The CDR3 runs to 14 residues. CDR3 sequence reads: CSARDASGTYEQYF. CDR3 nucleotide sequence: TGCAGTGCTAGAGATGCTAGCGGGACGTACGAGCAGTACTTC.

This clonotype was detected ten times or more. This chain uses TRBV3-1 with TRBJ1-4; D is undetermined. Trimming left V 0 bases short and J 8 bases short, with 7 bases between. The CDR3 is 13 amino acids. Germline lookup yields CDR1 LGHDT and CDR2 YNNKEL (reference sequence). The CDR3 loop is CASSQDAGEKLFF. The CDR3 DNA sequence: TGTGCCAGCAGCCAAGATGCGGGGGAAAAACTGTTTTTT.

The V and J genes are TRBV2 and TRBJ2-1, with D unresolved. Germline assignment: CDR1 SNHLY and CDR2 FYNNEI. Trimming removed 6 bases at V and 10 bases at J, with 10 bases between. The CDR3 has 11 amino acids. CDR3 DNA sequence: TGTGCCAGCAGGCAAGTGGAGGAGCAGTTCTTC. Encoded protein: CASRQVEEQFF.

This clonotype was counted ten times or more. In nucleotides, the CDR3 is TGTGCCAGCAGCTTAACGGAAACCTACGAGCAGTACTTC. This encodes CASSLTETYEQYF. This sequence joins TRBV7-2 and TRBJ2-7, with D unresolved. Trimming removed 2 bases at V and 2 bases at J, with 7 bases between. The CDR3 is made up of 13 amino acids. The germline V gene has CDR1 SGHTA and CDR2 FQGNSA. Supplemented by reference TRBV7-2 and TRBJ2-7, the full variable domain reads GAGVSQSPSNKVTEKGKDVELRCDPISGHTALYWYRQSLGQGLEFLIYFQGNSAPDKSGLPSDRFSAERTGGSVSTLTIQRTQQEDSAVYLCASSLTETYEQYFGPGTRLTVT.

At least ten counts were recorded for this clonotype. The gene calls are TRBV3-1 and TRBJ1-1; a possible D gene is TRBD1 (5 bases). Trimming pared 2 bases from V and 4 bases from J, leaving 11 bases between. CDR3 length: 14 residues. Germline V gene data show CDR1 as LGHDT and CDR2 as YNNKEL (reference sequence). CDR3 sequence (DNA): TGTGCCAGCAGCCAACGAGATGGGGGCACTGAAGCTTTCTTT. This gives the protein CASSQRDGGTEAFF. The variable domain in full, completed from reference TRBV3-1 and TRBJ1-1, reads DTAVSQTPKYLVTQMGNDKSIKCEQNLGHDTMYWYKQDSKKFLKIMFSYNNKELIINETVPNRFSPKSPDKAHLNLHINSLELGDSAVYFCASSQRDGGTEAFFGQGTRLTVV.